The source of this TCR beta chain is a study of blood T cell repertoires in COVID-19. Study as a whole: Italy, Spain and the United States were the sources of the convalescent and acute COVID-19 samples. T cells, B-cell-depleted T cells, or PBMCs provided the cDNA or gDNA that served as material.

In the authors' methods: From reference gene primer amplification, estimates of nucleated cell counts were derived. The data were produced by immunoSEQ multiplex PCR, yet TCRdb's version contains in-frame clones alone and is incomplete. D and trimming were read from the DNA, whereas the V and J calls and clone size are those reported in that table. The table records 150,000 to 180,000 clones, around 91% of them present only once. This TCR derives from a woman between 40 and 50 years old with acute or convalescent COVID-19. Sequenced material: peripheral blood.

CDR3 bases: TGTGCCAGTACCCGGGGATCCTCAAGCTCCTACAATGAGCAGTTCTTC. Translating gives CASTRGSSSSYNEQFF. The chain links TRBV19 to TRBJ2-1; D is possibly TRBD2 (5 bases). The V end was cut by 7 bases, the J end by 0 bases, with 16 bases between. The CDR3 covers 16 residues. Germline V CDR1 and CDR2: LNHDA, SQIVND (reference sequence). Drawing the rest from reference TRBV19 and TRBJ2-1, the complete variable domain is DGGITQSPKYLFRKEGQNVTLSCEQNLNHDAMYWYRQDPGQGLRLIYYSQIVNDFQKGDIAEGYSVSREKKESFPLTVTSAQKNPTAFYLCASTRGSSSSYNEQFFGPGTRLTVL.